The 32 T cell receptor beta chains presented below share a single source sample, sequenced in a study of blood T cell repertoires in COVID-19. The method was immunoSEQ multiplex PCR; TCRdb's version includes in-frame clones alone and lacks a portion of them. This table has 270,000 or so clones, approximately 90% appearing once. The sequencing input was PBMCs or T cells enriched from blood (not recorded which). The receptors derive from a middle-aged woman with acute COVID-19.

Only a few counts were recorded for this clone. The V and J genes are TRBV7-6 and TRBJ2-4; 10 nucleotides align to TRBD1. The CDR3 is made up of 18 amino acids. V shed 0 bases and J 6 bases; nucleotides not matched to a gene: 11. CDR1 is SGHVS and CDR2 is FNYEAQ in the germline V gene. In DNA form, the CDR3 reads TGTGCCAGCAGCTTAGCGGCTGGGGGGACAGGGGCCGGAAACATTCAGTACTTC. Translation gives CASSLAAGGTGAGNIQYF.

This clone was observed a single time. This chain uses TRBV21-1 with TRBJ2-7; the DNA was not compared with TRBD1, the D call given in the table. TRBV21-1 constitutes a pseudogene. The CDR3 consists of 12 residues. The CDR3: CASSATGREQYF. The CDR3 nucleotides are TGTGCCAGCAGCGCGACAGGGAGAGAGCAGTACTTC.

The V call is TRBV6-2 or TRBV6-3, the J call TRBJ2-5; 13 nucleotides line up with TRBD2. Losses at the gene ends were 2 bases for V and 2 bases for J; bases not matched to a gene: 2. The germline CDR1 and CDR2 sequences are MNHEY and SVGEGT. The CDR3 consists of 16 residues. As DNA, the CDR3 is TGTGCCAGCAGTTACGCGGGACTAGCGGGGCAAGAGACCCAGTACTTC. Residues: CASSYAGLAGQETQYF.

V and J are TRBV18 and TRBJ1-6, with a weak D call TRBD1 (5 bases). The germline V and J ends were trimmed by 3 bases and 4 bases, with 13 bases remaining between them. This CDR3 comprises 16 residues. Germline assignment: CDR1 KGHSH and CDR2 LQKENI. Here the CDR3 reads CASSPSFDRYNSPLHF. CDR3 DNA: TGTGCCAGCTCACCGTCCTTCGACAGATATAATTCACCCCTCCACTTT.

This clone was seen only once. This rearrangement joins TRBV25-1 to TRBJ1-2; D might be TRBD1 (5 bases). The CDR3 length is 13 residues. CDR1 is MGHDK and CDR2 is SYGVNS in the germline V gene. The V gene lost 5 bases and the J gene lost 5 bases, with 12 bases spanning the gap. The CDR3 region is CASSSGLVYGYTF. The CDR3 DNA follows: TGTGCCAGCAGTTCAGGGCTGGTGTATGGCTACACCTTC.

The chain carries TRBV28 and TRBJ1-1; 8 bases agree with TRBD1. With 5 bases clipped from V and 0 bases from J, the junction kept 11 bases outside the gene matches. This CDR3 has 17 amino acids. CDR1 is MDHEN, CDR2 SYDVKM, per germline. CDR3 sequence: CASSTLWGTGVNTEAFF. The CDR3 nucleotides are TGTGCCAGCAGTACCCTATGGGGGACAGGAGTGAACACTGAAGCTTTCTTT.

V gene TRBV9 combines with J gene TRBJ2-1; 15 bases fit TRBD2. Germline V gene data show CDR1 as SGDLS and CDR2 as YYNGEE. The CDR3 extends over 17 amino acids. J lost 7 bases, V lost 0 bases, and 5 bases had no gene match. CDR3 sequence (DNA): TGTGCCAGCAGCGTAGGGACCGGGACTAGCGGGGGGAATGAGCAGTTCTTC. Protein product: CASSVGTGTSGGNEQFF.

V gene TRBV7-9 combines with J gene TRBJ2-1, with 7 bases identical to TRBD2. CDR1 SEHNR and CDR2 FQNEAQ come from the germline V gene (reference sequence). The ends lost 5 bases at V and 3 bases at J; junction bases unmatched: 13. The CDR3 has 17 residues. CDR3 protein: CASSTFRLGDYYNEQFF. In DNA, the CDR3 is TGTGCCAGCAGCACGTTCAGATTGGGGGACTACTACAATGAGCAGTTCTTC.

The count of this clone is one. The chain is built from TRBV4-2 and TRBJ1-5; 9 positions agree with TRBD1. The CDR3 runs to 15 residues. CDR1 LGHNA and CDR2 YNFKEQ come from the germline V gene. V lost 5 bases, J lost 4 bases, and 6 bases stayed unmatched. The CDR3 region has the DNA TGTGCCAGCAGCTCATCCGGACAGGGGAATCAGCCCCAGCATTTT. It translates to CASSSSGQGNQPQHF.

V usage is TRBV18 and J usage is TRBJ1-3, with D perhaps TRBD1 (6 bases). Germline V lookup: CDR1 KGHSH, CDR2 LQKENI. Trimming pared 8 bases from V and 3 bases from J, leaving 17 bases between. The CDR3 consists of 15 residues. This chain's CDR3 is CASTPLGAIGNTIYF. Here the CDR3 DNA reads TGTGCCAGCACGCCGTTGGGGGCTATTGGAAACACCATATATTTT.

This clone has more than one count but fewer than ten. The CDR3 DNA follows: TGTGCCAGCAGTGAAGGGACTAGCGGAGCCTACGAGCAGTACTTC. It codes for CASSEGTSGAYEQYF. This chain uses TRBV2 with TRBJ2-7, with TRBD2 identical over 10 bases. Germline values: CDR1 SNHLY, CDR2 FYNNEI. The CDR3 spans 15 residues. J was trimmed by 2 bases and V by 1 base; bases with no gene match: 2.

The chain uses TRBV25-1 and TRBJ2-7; 9 bases match TRBD1. Germline loops: CDR1 MGHDK, CDR2 SYGVNS. This CDR3 comprises 14 residues. With 4 bases clipped from V and 4 bases from J, the junction kept 5 bases outside the gene matches. The CDR3 here is CASSGTGTGYEQYF. Here the CDR3 DNA reads TGTGCCAGCAGTGGGACCGGGACAGGGTACGAGCAGTACTTC.

This chain joins TRBV7-3 and TRBJ2-4; possible D gene TRBD2, 6 bases. Germline loops: CDR1 SGHTA, CDR2 FQGTGA. CDR3 length equals 14 residues. V gave up 4 bases and J gave up 6 bases, with 13 bases separating them. CDR3 sequence: CASSSGTGRNIQYF. DNA of the CDR3: TGTGCCAGCAGCTCCGGGACTGGAAGAAACATTCAGTACTTC. The full variable domain, completed using reference TRBV7-3 and TRBJ2-4, is GAGVSQTPSNKVTEKGKYVELRCDPISGHTALYWYRQSLGQGPEFLIYFQGTGAADDSGLPNDRFFAVRPEGSVSTLKIQRTERGDSAVYLCASSSGTGRNIQYFGAGTRLSVL.

The J gene is TRBJ2-3, the V gene TRBV9, with unresolved D. Germline CDR1 and CDR2: SGDLS and YYNGEE. The CDR3 spans 13 residues. Trimming removed 0 bases from V and 6 bases from J, with 8 bases in between. CDR3 sequence reads: CASSVDSTDTQYF. The CDR3 bases are TGTGCCAGCAGCGTAGACTCTACGGATACGCAGTATTTT.

The chain combines TRBV5-8 with TRBJ1-4; 7 positions agree with TRBD1. The CDR3 spans 14 residues. The germline V gene has CDR1 SGHTS and CDR2 YDEGEE. After removal of 0 bases from V and 8 bases from J, the junction contained 4 bases not matched to a gene. The CDR3 loop is CASSLAQTGEKLFF. CDR3 in DNA: TGTGCCAGCAGCTTGGCCCAGACAGGGGAAAAACTGTTTTTT.

The sample holds a few counts of this clone. This sequence joins TRBV4-3 and TRBJ2-1; the D gene is possibly TRBD2 (6 bases). Germline loops: CDR1 LGHNA, CDR2 YSLEER. V was clipped by 5 bases and J by 0 bases, with 11 bases between them. The CDR3 is 15 amino acids. The CDR3: CASSATRSSYNEQFF. For the CDR3, the DNA is TGCGCCAGCAGCGCGACTAGGAGCTCCTACAATGAGCAGTTCTTC.

This clone was recorded once. The rearrangement links TRBV12-3 or TRBV12-4 to TRBJ1-6; D is ambiguous. This CDR3 region has 12 residues. The V and J ends lost 4 bases and 14 bases respectively, with 12 bases between them. The CDR3 DNA reads TGTGCCAGCAGTTCGGCACCGCGGTCCCTCCACTTT. Protein product: CASSSAPRSLHF.

The V gene is TRBV7-2, the J gene TRBJ2-3; D might be TRBD2 (5 bases). V lost 2 bases to trimming and J lost 3 bases, with 6 bases between them. CDR1 and CDR2 (germline): SGHTA, FQGNSA. The CDR3 totals 13 residues. DNA for the CDR3: TGTGCCAGCAGCTTAATAGCGACAGATACGCAGTATTTT. It specifies CASSLIATDTQYF.

The V call is TRBV4-1, the J call TRBJ1-5, with 7 bases aligning to TRBD1. Germline V CDR1 and CDR2: MGHRA, YSYEKL. The CDR3 runs 14 residues. V was clipped by 4 bases and J by 1 base; unmatched bases: 1. CDR3 nucleotide sequence: TGCGCCAGCAGCCTAGGGGGCAGCAATCAGCCCCAGCATTTT. Amino acid sequence: CASSLGGSNQPQHF.

The chain links TRBV11-3 to TRBJ2-2, with 11 nucleotides matching TRBD2. Looked up from germline, CDR1 is SGHNT and CDR2 is YENEEA. With V trimmed by 6 bases and J by 5 bases, 2 bases remained unmatched. The CDR3 has 14 amino acids. In nucleotides, the CDR3 is TGTGCCAGCAGAATAGCGGGAGGGACCGGGGAGCTGTTTTTT. Amino acid sequence: CASRIAGGTGELFF.

This clone was picked up one time. This chain uses TRBV30 with TRBJ2-5, with TRBD2 identical over 14 bases. Germline CDR1 and CDR2: GTSNPN and SVGIG (reference sequence). J gave up 4 bases and V 1 base, and 5 bases lay outside the gene matches. The CDR3 consists of 16 residues. The CDR3 DNA reads TGTGCCTGGAGTGGTTTGACTAGCGGGGGGGGAGAGACCCAGTACTTC. Amino acids: CAWSGLTSGGGETQYF.

The CDR3 DNA reads TGTGCCAGCAGCAGCGGGGGGGCAAGCTATGGCTACACCTTC. Its translation is CASSSGGASYGYTF. V is TRBV6-5 and J is TRBJ1-2, with D tentatively TRBD1 (6 bases). The CDR3 spans 14 residues. Germline CDR1 MNHEY, CDR2 SVGAGI. Trimming pared 6 bases from V and 4 bases from J, leaving 15 bases between.

The V and J genes are TRBV13 and TRBJ1-6; 11 bases map to TRBD1. Germline assignment: CDR1 PRHDT and CDR2 FYEKMQ (reference sequence). This CDR3 is 16 amino acids long. V lost 3 bases to trimming and J lost 6 bases; unmatched junction nucleotides: 4. CDR3 amino acids: CASSFGQGAGNSPLHF. CDR3 coding DNA: TGTGCCAGCAGCTTCGGACAGGGGGCAGGTAATTCACCCCTCCACTTT.

The gene calls are TRBV18 and TRBJ2-5; perhaps TRBD2 as D (6 bases). The CDR3 is 15 amino acids. Germline CDR1 reads KGHSH; CDR2 reads LQKENI. V gave up 4 bases and J gave up 2 bases, with 14 bases separating them. CDR3 residues: CASSRSRGGQETQYF. The DNA of the CDR3 is TGTGCCAGCTCACGAAGTAGGGGAGGACAAGAGACCCAGTACTTC.

This chain joins TRBV9 and TRBJ2-2; D gene unclear. CDR1 is SGDLS, CDR2 YYNGEE, per germline. Trimming cost V 4 bases and J 8 bases, with 18 bases left between them. CDR3 length equals 15 residues. The CDR3 DNA reads as TGTGCCAGCAGCCCCGAGGCAATTTACGTTGGGGAGCTGTTTTTT. Translated, it gives CASSPEAIYVGELFF.

The genes are TRBV29-1 and TRBJ2-2; D uncertain. Germline CDR1 SQVTM, CDR2 ANQGSEA. The CDR3 has 12 residues. The V and J ends lost 1 base and 4 bases respectively, with 4 bases between them. The CDR3 loop reads CSVEGPTGELFF. The CDR3 bases are TGCAGCGTTGAAGGGCCCACCGGGGAGCTGTTTTTT.

A word on this clone: A junction end diverges from the germline sequence, so it may reflect a read error. The chain has TRBV12-3 or TRBV12-4 and TRBJ1-5, with D tentatively TRBD1 (5 bases). The length of the CDR3 is 13 residues. CDR3 coding DNA: TGCGCCCCGTTGGGGCAGATCAATCAGCCCCAGCATTTT. Translating it yields CAPLGQINQPQHF.

This sequence joins TRBV6-5 and TRBJ1-4; 9 bases are a match to TRBD1. V shed 0 bases and J 11 bases; nucleotides not matched to a gene: 4. The CDR3 runs 14 residues. Germline lookup yields CDR1 MNHEY and CDR2 SVGAGI. In nucleotides, the CDR3 is TGTGCCAGCAGTTACTCCCGGGGGACAGGGAAACTGTTTTTT. It encodes CASSYSRGTGKLFF.

The rearrangement links TRBV5-1 to TRBJ1-3; 8 bases line up with TRBD1. V was clipped by 4 bases and J by 0 bases; unmatched bases: 15. This CDR3 region has 19 residues. CDR1 is SGHRS and CDR2 is YFSETQ in the germline V gene. The CDR3 sequence: CASSPFMTGVPSSGNTIYF. The CDR3, as DNA: TGCGCCAGCAGCCCGTTTATGACAGGGGTCCCGAGCTCTGGAAACACCATATATTTT.

This clone came up once. The chain carries TRBV7-2 and TRBJ1-6; 7 bases map to TRBD1. The germline V gene has CDR1 SGHTA and CDR2 FQGNSA. The CDR3 is 18 residues long. The V gene end was trimmed by 4 bases and the J gene end by 0 bases; junction bases not matched to a gene: 9. CDR3 DNA sequence: TGTGCCAGCAGCTCCCGAGACAGGGCTAGCTCCTATAATTCACCCCTCCACTTT. Its translation is CASSSRDRASSYNSPLHF.

The rearrangement joins TRBV6-5 to TRBJ2-1, with a possible D match to TRBD1 (6 bases). Germline CDR1 reads MNHEY; CDR2 reads SVGAGI. Deletions cut 8 bases from V and 0 bases from J, with 11 bases between. This CDR3 has 14 residues. DNA for the CDR3: TGTGCCAGCGTGACAGGCGTCTCCTACAATGAGCAGTTCTTC. It yields the protein CASVTGVSYNEQFF.

Relative to its sample, this clone is large. The J gene is TRBJ1-1, the V gene TRBV5-1, with TRBD1 as a possible D gene (5 bases). The CDR3 extends over 12 amino acids. Germline V gene sequence: CDR1 SGHRS, CDR2 YFSETQ. V gave up 0 bases and J gave up 10 bases, with 10 bases separating them. The CDR3 DNA reads as TGCGCCAGCAGCTTGGGGCTCGGGGGAGCTTTCTTT. Its translation is CASSLGLGGAFF.